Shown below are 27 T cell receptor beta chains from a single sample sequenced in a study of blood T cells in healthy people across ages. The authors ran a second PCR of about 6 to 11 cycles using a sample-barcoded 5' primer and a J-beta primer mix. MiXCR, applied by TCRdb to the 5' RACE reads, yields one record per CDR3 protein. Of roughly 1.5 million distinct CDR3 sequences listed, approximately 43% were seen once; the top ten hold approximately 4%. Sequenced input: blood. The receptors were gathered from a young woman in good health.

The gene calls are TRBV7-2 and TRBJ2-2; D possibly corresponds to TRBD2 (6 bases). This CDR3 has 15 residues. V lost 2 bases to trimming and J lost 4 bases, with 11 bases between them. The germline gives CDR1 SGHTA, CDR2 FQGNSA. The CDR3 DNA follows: TGTGCCAGCAGCTTAAGGGGACTGAGCACCGGGGAGCTGTTTTTT. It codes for CASSLRGLSTGELFF.

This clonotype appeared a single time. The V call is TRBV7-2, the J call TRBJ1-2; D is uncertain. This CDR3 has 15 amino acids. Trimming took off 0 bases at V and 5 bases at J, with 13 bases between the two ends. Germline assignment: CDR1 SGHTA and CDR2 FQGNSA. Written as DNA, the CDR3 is TGTGCCAGCAGCTTAGCACACGGGATCCGATATGGCTACACCTTC. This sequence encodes CASSLAHGIRYGYTF.

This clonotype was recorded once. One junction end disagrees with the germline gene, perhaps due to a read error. The CDR3 DNA is TGTGCCACCAGCAGAGATACAAGCGGGGGGTTTCAAGAGGCCCAGTACTTC. Protein product: CATSRDTSGGFQEAQYF. This sequence joins TRBV15 and TRBJ2-5, with 9 bases aligning to TRBD2. Germline assignment: CDR1 LNHNV and CDR2 YYDKDF (reference sequence). There are 17 residues in the CDR3.

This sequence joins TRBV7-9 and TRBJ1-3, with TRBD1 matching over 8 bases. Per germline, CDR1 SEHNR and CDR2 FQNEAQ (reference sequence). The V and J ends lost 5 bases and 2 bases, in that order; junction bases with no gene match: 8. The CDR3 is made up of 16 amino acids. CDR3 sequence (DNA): TGTGCCAGCAGCCCAGGGACAGGCAAGCCTGGAAACACCATATATTTT. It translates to CASSPGTGKPGNTIYF.

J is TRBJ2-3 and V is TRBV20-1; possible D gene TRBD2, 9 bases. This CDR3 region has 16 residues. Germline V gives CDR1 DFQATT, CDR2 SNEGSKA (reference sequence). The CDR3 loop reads CRAGGPRQGNTDTQYF. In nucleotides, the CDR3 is TGCAGAGCGGGGGGCCCCAGACAGGGGAACACAGATACGCAGTATTTT.

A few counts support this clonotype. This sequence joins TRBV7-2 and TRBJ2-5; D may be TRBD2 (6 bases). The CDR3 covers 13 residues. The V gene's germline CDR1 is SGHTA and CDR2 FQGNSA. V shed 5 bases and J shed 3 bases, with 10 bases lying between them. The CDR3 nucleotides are TGTGCCAGCAGCGGCCGGGAGAAAGAGACCCAGTACTTC. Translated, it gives CASSGREKETQYF.

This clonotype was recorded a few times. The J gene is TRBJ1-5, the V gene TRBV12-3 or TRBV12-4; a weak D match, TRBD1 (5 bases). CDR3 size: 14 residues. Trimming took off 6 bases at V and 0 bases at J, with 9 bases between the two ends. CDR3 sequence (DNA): TGTGCCAGCAGGGGACGTTATAGCAATCAGCCCCAGCATTTT. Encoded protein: CASRGRYSNQPQHF.

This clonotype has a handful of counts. The CDR3 here is CSARDQVGYDNEQFF. The CDR3 bases are TGCAGTGCTAGAGATCAAGTAGGGTACGACAATGAGCAGTTCTTC. V gene TRBV20-1 combines with J gene TRBJ2-1, with unresolved D. In germline, CDR1 is DFQATT, CDR2 SNEGSKA (reference sequence). The V end lost 0 bases, the J end lost 5 bases, and 14 bases lay between the germline ends. This CDR3 spans 15 amino acids.

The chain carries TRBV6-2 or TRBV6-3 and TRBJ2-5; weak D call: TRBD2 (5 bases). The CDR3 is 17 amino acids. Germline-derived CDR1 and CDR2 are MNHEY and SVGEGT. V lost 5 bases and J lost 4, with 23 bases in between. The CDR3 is CASSQMAGGPERETQYF. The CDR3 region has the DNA TGTGCCAGCAGTCAGATGGCTGGCGGGCCGGAACGAGAGACCCAGTACTTC.

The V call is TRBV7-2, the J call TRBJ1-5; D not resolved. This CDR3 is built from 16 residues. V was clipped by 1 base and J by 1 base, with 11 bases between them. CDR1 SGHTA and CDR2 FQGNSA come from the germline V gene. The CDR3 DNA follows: TGTGCCAGCAGCTTAGATCTGGTGGGGAGCAATCAGCCCCAGCATTTT. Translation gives CASSLDLVGSNQPQHF.

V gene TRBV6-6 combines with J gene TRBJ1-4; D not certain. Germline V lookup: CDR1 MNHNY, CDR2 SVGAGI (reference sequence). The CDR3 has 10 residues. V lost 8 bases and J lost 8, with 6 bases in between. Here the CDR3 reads CASESEKLFF. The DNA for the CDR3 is TGTGCCAGCGAATCCGAAAAACTGTTTTTT.

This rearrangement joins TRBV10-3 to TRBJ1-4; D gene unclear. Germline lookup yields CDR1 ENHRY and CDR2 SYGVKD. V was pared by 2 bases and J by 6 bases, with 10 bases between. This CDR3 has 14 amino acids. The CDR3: CAISEGVIDEKLFF. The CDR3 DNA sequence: TGTGCCATCAGTGAGGGGGTGATCGATGAAAAACTGTTTTTT.

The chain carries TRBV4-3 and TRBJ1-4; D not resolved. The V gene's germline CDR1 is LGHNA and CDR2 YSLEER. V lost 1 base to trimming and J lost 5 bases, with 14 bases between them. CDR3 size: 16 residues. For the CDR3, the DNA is TGCGCCAGCAGCCAAGGGAGCTGGGCCTCAAATGAAAAACTGTTTTTT. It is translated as CASSQGSWASNEKLFF.

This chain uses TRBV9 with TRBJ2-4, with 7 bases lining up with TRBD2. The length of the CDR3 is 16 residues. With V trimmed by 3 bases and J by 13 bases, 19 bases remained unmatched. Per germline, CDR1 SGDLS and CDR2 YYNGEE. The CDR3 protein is CASSGETVSSGNEQYF. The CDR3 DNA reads TGTGCCAGCAGCGGGGAGACAGTCTCTAGCGGAAATGAGCAGTACTTC.

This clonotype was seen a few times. In DNA form, the CDR3 reads TGTGCCAGCAGTACGGGATCGAACACTGAAGCTTTCTTT. This codes for CASSTGSNTEAFF. This chain joins TRBV12-3 or TRBV12-4 and TRBJ1-1; no clear D. Trimming took 5 bases from V and 1 from J, leaving 8 bases between them. The CDR3 runs to 13 residues.

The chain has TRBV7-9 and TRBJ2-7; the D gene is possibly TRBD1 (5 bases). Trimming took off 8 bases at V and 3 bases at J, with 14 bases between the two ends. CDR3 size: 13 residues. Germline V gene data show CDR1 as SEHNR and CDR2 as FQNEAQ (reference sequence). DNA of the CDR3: TGTGCCAGCGGTAAGGGGCTGAACTACGAGCAGTACTTC. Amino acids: CASGKGLNYEQYF. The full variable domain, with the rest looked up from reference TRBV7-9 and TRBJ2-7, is DTGVSQNPRHKITKRGQNVTFRCDPISEHNRLYWYRQTLGQGPEFLTYFQNEAQLEKSRLLSDRFSAERPKGSFSTLEIQRTEQGDSAMYLCASGKGLNYEQYFGPGTRLTVT.

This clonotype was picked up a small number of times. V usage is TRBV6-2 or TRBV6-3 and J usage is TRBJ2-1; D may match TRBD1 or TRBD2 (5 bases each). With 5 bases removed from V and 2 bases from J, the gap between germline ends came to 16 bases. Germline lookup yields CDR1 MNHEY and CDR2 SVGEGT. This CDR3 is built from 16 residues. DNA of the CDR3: TGTGCCAGCAGTAGCCTCCGGGACGCCACCTACAATGAGCAGTTCTTC. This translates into CASSSLRDATYNEQFF.

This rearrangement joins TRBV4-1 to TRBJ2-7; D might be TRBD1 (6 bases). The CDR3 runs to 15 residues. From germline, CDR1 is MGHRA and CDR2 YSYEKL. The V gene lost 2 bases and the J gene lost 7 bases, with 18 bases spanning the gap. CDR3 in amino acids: CASSQRDNSYNEQYF. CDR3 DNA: TGCGCCAGCAGCCAAAGGGACAACTCCTACAATGAGCAGTACTTC.

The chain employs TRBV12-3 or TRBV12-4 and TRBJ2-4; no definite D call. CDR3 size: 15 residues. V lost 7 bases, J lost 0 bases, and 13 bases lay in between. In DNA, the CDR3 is TGTGCCAGCACCCTAGACGGAATAGCCAAAAACATTCAGTACTTC. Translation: CASTLDGIAKNIQYF.

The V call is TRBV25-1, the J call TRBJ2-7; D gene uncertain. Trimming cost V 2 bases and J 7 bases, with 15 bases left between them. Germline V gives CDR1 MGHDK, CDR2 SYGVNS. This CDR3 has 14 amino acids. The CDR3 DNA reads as TGTGCCAGCAGTGAAATGGGCCGCGAAGTGGAGCAGTACTTC. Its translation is CASSEMGREVEQYF.

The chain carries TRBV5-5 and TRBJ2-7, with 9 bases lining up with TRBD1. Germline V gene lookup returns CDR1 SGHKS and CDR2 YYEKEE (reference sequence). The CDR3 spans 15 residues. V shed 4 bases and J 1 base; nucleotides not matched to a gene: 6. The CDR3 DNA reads TGTGCCAGCAGCGGGGGACAGGGTAATTCCTACGAGCAGTACTTC. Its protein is CASSGGQGNSYEQYF.

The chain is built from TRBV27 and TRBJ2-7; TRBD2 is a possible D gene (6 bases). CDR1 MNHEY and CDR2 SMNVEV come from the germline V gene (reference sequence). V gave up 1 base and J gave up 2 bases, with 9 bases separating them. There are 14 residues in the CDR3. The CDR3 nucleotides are TGTGCCAGCAGTTTATGGGGGGAGCCCTACGAGCAGTACTTC. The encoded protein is CASSLWGEPYEQYF.

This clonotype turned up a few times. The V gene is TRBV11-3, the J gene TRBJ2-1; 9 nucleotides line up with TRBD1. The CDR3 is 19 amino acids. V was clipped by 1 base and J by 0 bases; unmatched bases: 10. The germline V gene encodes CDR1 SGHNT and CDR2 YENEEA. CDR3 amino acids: CASSLGDRVAPFSYNEQFF. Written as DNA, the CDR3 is TGTGCCAGCAGCTTAGGGGACAGGGTAGCTCCATTCTCCTACAATGAGCAGTTCTTC.

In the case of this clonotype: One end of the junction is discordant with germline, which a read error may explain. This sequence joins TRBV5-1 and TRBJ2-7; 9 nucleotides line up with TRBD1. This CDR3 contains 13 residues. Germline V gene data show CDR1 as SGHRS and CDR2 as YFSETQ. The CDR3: CAGSRDREYEQYF. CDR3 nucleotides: TGCGCCGGCAGTCGGGACAGGGAGTACGAGCAGTACTTC. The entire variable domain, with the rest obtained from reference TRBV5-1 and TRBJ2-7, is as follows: KAGVTQTPRYLIKTRGQQVTLSCSPISGHRSVSWYQQTPGQGLQFLFEYFSETQRNKGNFPGRFSGRQFSNSRSEMNVSTLELGDSALYLCAGSRDREYEQYFGPGTRLTVT.

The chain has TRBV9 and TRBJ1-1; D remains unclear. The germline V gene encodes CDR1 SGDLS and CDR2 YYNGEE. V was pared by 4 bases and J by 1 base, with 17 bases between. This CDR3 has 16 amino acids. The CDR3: CASSPSGKSANTEAFF. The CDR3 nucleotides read TGTGCCAGCAGCCCCTCGGGGAAGTCAGCGAACACTGAAGCTTTCTTT.

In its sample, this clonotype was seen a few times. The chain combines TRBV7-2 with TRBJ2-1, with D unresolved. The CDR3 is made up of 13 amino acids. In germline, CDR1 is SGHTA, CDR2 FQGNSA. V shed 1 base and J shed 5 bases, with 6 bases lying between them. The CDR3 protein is CASSLEADNEQFF. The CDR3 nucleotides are TGTGCCAGCAGCTTAGAGGCGGACAATGAGCAGTTCTTC.

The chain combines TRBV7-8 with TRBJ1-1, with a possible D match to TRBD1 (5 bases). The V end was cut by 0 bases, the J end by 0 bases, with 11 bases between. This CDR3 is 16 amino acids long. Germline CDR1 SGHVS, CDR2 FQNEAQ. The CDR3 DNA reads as TGTGCCAGCAGCTTAGCGCAGGTAGGGGTGAACACTGAAGCTTTCTTT. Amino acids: CASSLAQVGVNTEAFF. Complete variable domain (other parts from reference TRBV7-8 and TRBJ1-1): GAGVSQSPRYKVAKRGQDVALRCDPISGHVSLFWYQQALGQGPEFLTYFQNEAQLDKSGLPSDRFFAERPEGSVSTLKIQRTQQEDSAVYLCASSLAQVGVNTEAFFGQGTRLTVV.